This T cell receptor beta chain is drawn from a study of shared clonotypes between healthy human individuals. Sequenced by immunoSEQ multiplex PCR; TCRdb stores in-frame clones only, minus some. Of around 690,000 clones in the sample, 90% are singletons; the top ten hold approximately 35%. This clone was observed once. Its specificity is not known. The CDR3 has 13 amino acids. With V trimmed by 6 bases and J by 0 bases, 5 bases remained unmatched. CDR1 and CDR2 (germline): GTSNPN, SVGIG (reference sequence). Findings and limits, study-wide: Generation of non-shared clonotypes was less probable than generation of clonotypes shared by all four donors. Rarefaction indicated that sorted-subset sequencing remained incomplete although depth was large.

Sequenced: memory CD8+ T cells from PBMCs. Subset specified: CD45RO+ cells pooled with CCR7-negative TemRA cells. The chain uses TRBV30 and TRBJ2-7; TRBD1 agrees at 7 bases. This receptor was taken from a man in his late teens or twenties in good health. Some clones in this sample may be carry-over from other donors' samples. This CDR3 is CACPGQSSYEQYF. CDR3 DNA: TGTGCCTGTCCGGGACAGAGCTCCTACGAGCAGTACTTC.